The present TCR beta chain was sequenced within a study of T cell responses to AZD1222 COVID-19 vaccine (dated by TCRdb to the early 2020s). In terms of the full investigation: Because spike-specific TCR depth and breadth did not differ between the two schedules, AZD1222 recipients who got a second dose at roughly 4 weeks were pooled with those who got a second dose at roughly 12 weeks. A total of 233 trial participants underwent TCR sequencing, of whom about 210 had received two doses of AZD1222 and around 25 had received two doses of the MenACWY control vaccine. Trial participants were enrolled by age into 18-55, 56-69 and 70-plus year subgroups, with roughly 160, 29 and 62 TCR-sequenced participants respectively.

The CDR3 sequence holds 13 residues, the cysteine and phenylalanine included. Only the CDR3 DNA is retained, 39 bases long and in frame from the first base. V loses 10 bases, J loses 4 bases, and the germline ends lie 16 bases apart. The intended sense of this specimen's time point label: baseline before first vaccination. Vaccinee samples were obtained from the UK trials COV001 and COV002, which included a single-blind randomized controlled phase 2/3 trial of AZD1222 (ChAdOx1 nCoV-19) in healthy adults. Trial participant PBMC samples were collected at day 0 and day 28 after the second dose for TCRbeta chain sequencing. The CDR3 regions of human TCRbeta chains were subjected to immunosequencing. In the paper's pipeline: TCRs in the repertoires were compared against a reference library of SARS-CoV-2-specific TCRs that had been generated with the MIRA antigen-specificity platform. Breadth was defined as the fraction of unique TCRs that were SARS-CoV-2-associated. Depth was defined as the fraction of total T cells that were SARS-CoV-2-associated. Using the MIRA data, each spike-specific TCR was mapped to the spike region that the TCR reacts to and placed in a CD4 or CD8 class. Log10-transformed breadth and depth values were compared by one-way ANOVA with Sidak's multiple comparisons tests. In its TCRdb copy, this immuneACCESS table keeps in-frame sequences only and misses some clones. Where compared with another copy, unresolved V genes explain less than half of these, and the others have no known cause. Clone size and the V and J calls come from that table; the DNA yielded D and trimming. Recorded for this sample are fewer than 150,000 clones; around 86% of them occurred a single time. About 1.2% of the sample rests with the top ten.

About this clone: The target of this receptor is not known. Per-base qualities were not stored, and no clone one base away is much larger.

The paper as a whole reports these results and caveats: Spike-specific TCR breadth and depth rose significantly after two AZD1222 doses compared with day 0 and with MenACWY recipients. Reportedly, almost half of the unique spike-specific TCRs recognized epitopes lying outside the regions that are mutated in the B.1.351 and B.1.1.7 variants. The 56-69-year group was small, and its depth increase did not reach significance, likely because of low power. No day 14 peak-response samples were available, so repertoires were characterized only after the peak T cell response. Only a handful of AZD1222 recipients were SARS-CoV-2 seropositive at baseline, limiting conclusions about previously exposed vaccinees. Most participants were white British and females outnumbered males, and the authors suggested that clonal diversity may have been underestimated. Vaccine-associated CD4 TCRs spanned the whole spike protein, with dominant responses in regions 160-218 and 743-854.

This sample comprised peripheral blood, obtained on day 0 of AZD1222 vaccination. The origin of this receptor is an adult in good health. The receptor chain draws on TRBV12-3 or TRBV12-4 and TRBJ2-5; the D gene is perhaps TRBD2, on 6 matching bases. The DNA sequence follows: TGTGCCACCTCTCGGAGGGGCGCAGAGACCCAGTACTTC. This yields the protein CATSRRGAETQYF.